A selection of T cell receptor beta chains follows, all from one sample in a study of T cells after yellow fever vaccination. A single record per CDR3 protein comes from TCRdb applying MiXCR to the 5' RACE reads. The sample shows approximately 150,000 distinct CDR3 sequences, approximately 6.2% of them seen only once. The material sequenced was CD4+ T cells sorted from PBMCs, taken on the day of the first yellow fever vaccination. The receptors shown here come from a man between 18 and 35 years old who received the YFV17D yellow fever vaccine. CDR3s include the opening cysteine and the closing phenylalanine or tryptophan. Each record gives: V gene, J gene, clone size, D gene, CDR3 protein, CDR3 DNA. The D gene is left open where the match is weak. A row's size may be missing; if present it is once, few, many or a size class.

TRBV7-2	TRBJ2-3	few	NA	CASSFGRTDTQYF	TGTGCCAGCAGCTTTGGTCGCACAGATACGCAGTATTTT
TRBV5-6	TRBJ1-1	many	NA	CASSSAWGRGTEAFF	TGTGCCAGCAGCTCCGCTTGGGGAAGGGGCACTGAAGCTTTCTTT
TRBV5-6	TRBJ2-2	many	NA	CASSLGGLNTGELFF	TGTGCCAGCAGCTTGGGGGGCCTGAACACCGGGGAGCTGTTTTTT
TRBV5-4	TRBJ2-2	NA	TRBD2	CASSRGGVNTGELFF	TGTGCCAGCAGCCGGGGGGGGGTGAACACCGGGGAGCTGTTTTTT
TRBV6-2/TRBV6-3	TRBJ1-1	few	NA	CASRLGPVTEAFF	TGTGCCAGCAGATTGGGACCCGTCACTGAAGCTTTCTTT
TRBV6-1	TRBJ1-2	few	NA	CASSEAQNYGYTF	TGTGCCAGCAGTGAAGCACAAAACTATGGCTACACCTTC
TRBV27	TRBJ2-3	NA	TRBD1	CASSRDRVGTDTQYF	TGTGCCAGCAGTCGTGACAGGGTCGGTACAGATACGCAGTATTTT
TRBV2	TRBJ2-3	NA	TRBD2	CAGSPGLAASTDTQYF	TGTGCCGGCAGTCCGGGACTAGCCGCTAGCACAGATACGCAGTATTTT
TRBV24-1	TRBJ2-2	NA	NA	CATSDPPQTGELFF	TGTGCCACCAGTGACCCCCCCCAGACCGGGGAGCTGTTTTTT
TRBV5-1	TRBJ2-1	NA	NA	CASSPGGLGSYNEQFF	TGCGCCAGCAGCCCTGGTGGCCTGGGCTCCTACAATGAGCAGTTCTTC
TRBV5-4	TRBJ2-2	few	NA	CASSLAGSFGLFF	TGTGCCAGCAGCTTGGCTGGTTCCTTCGGGCTGTTTTTT
TRBV11-2	TRBJ2-1	many	TRBD2	CASSRVGTRSYNEQFF	TGTGCCAGCAGCAGAGTCGGGACTAGGTCCTACAATGAGCAGTTCTTC
TRBV5-4	TRBJ2-1	many	NA	CASSRGGANEQFF	TGTGCCAGCAGCAGGGGGGGAGCCAATGAGCAGTTCTTC
TRBV28	TRBJ2-7	many	TRBD2	CASSPGGRGAYEQYF	TGTGCCAGCAGTCCCGGGGGGCGGGGGGCCTACGAGCAGTACTTC
TRBV5-1	TRBJ2-5	few	NA	CASSFSVGVQETQYF	TGCGCCAGCAGCTTTAGCGTCGGAGTCCAAGAGACCCAGTACTTC
TRBV2	TRBJ2-5	many	NA	CASSEAGRANQETQYF	TGTGCCAGCAGTGAAGCTGGGCGGGCCAACCAAGAGACCCAGTACTTC
TRBV19	TRBJ1-5	few	NA	CASSIRQAFEHTKPQHF	TGTGCCAGTAGTATAAGGCAGGCATTTGAGCACACAAAGCCCCAGCATTTT
TRBV6-2/TRBV6-3	TRBJ1-5	many	NA	CASGYTAYQPQHF	TGTGCCAGCGGTTACACGGCGTATCAGCCCCAGCATTTT
TRBV5-1	TRBJ1-3	many	NA	CASSLDFPGNTIYF	TGCGCCAGCAGCTTGGACTTTCCTGGAAACACCATATATTTT
TRBV9	TRBJ1-6	few	TRBD1	CASSKGTAYNSPLHF	TGTGCCAGCAGCAAAGGGACAGCGTATAATTCACCCCTCCACTTT
TRBV18	TRBJ2-5	few	NA	CASVLREQETQYF	TGTGCCAGCGTCCTACGGGAACAAGAGACCCAGTACTTC
TRBV4-1	TRBJ1-4	many	NA	CASSQVSLHNEKLFF	TGCGCCAGCAGCCAAGTCTCTCTTCATAATGAAAAACTGTTTTTT
TRBV5-1	TRBJ1-4	few	TRBD1	CASSLGDRGSGEKLFF	TGCGCCAGCAGCTTGGGAGACAGGGGGTCTGGTGAAAAACTGTTTTTT
TRBV4-1	TRBJ2-7	NA	NA	CASSHPRREAYEQYF	TGCGCCAGCAGCCATCCCAGGCGGGAAGCCTACGAGCAGTACTTC
TRBV7-2	TRBJ2-2	many	NA	CASRSLGSTGAGELFF	TGTGCCAGCAGATCCCTCGGGTCTACCGGGGCCGGGGAGCTGTTTTTT
TRBV12-3/TRBV12-4	TRBJ2-3	many	TRBD1	CASSPRTGKATDTQYF	TGTGCCAGCAGCCCCAGGACAGGGAAAGCGACAGATACGCAGTATTTT
TRBV27	TRBJ2-7	many	NA	CASSPNRPWKPSLVGEQYF	TGTGCCAGCAGTCCCAACCGCCCCTGGAAGCCCAGTCTGGTTGGCGAGCAGTACTTC